This T cell receptor beta chain was profiled in a study of shared T cell receptors in the human thymus. Data came from immunoSEQ multiplex PCR; TCRdb stores just in-frame clones and leaves some out. The sample holds about 660,000 clones, around 89% seen once. This same sample was also part of a study on human thymus T cells. This second study says: The donors were infants in Finland with congenital heart defects, otherwise immunologically healthy. Corrective cardiac surgery supplied the resected thymus tissue. Blood and thymic repertoires both appeared biased in V and J gene usage. Related research found strongly overlapping thymic repertoires in unrelated individuals.

The sequencing input was thymocytes. The source of this sequence is a boy in the first two years of life with a congenital heart defect.

Here the CDR3 reads CASSSSKGKQFF. DNA for the CDR3: TGCGCCAGCAGCTCCTCCAAGGGGAAGCAGTTCTTC. The V and J genes are TRBV5-1 and TRBJ2-1; tentatively, D is TRBD1 (5 bases). Trimming took off 3 bases at V and 11 bases at J, with 12 bases between the two ends. Per the germline V gene, CDR1 is SGHRS and CDR2 is YFSETQ. This CDR3 has 12 residues.